This T cell receptor beta chain was recovered during a study of regulatory T cells in long-lasting Graves disease (dated by TCRdb to the early 2020s). Regarding the research as a whole: Persistent Graves' disease was defined as persistently positive TSH receptor autoantibodies together with antithyroid drug treatment for over 5 years. This study used TCR sequencing and RNA sequencing of peripheral blood to compare persistent Graves' disease patients against newly diagnosed Graves' disease patients. The study was registered as a clinical trial and conducted in China. TCR sequencing covered around 13 persistent and approximately 20 newly diagnosed Graves' disease patients, some 33 samples in total. Antithyroid drugs had been taken for about 10.3 years on average by persistent Graves' disease patients in the clinical cohort.

This clonotype has only a few counts. The specificity of this receptor is unknown. No base quality information exists; no much larger clone differs at one position. The library came from multiplex PCR. The sequencer was an Illumina HiSeq 4000. iRepertoire HTBI primers and Arm-PCR amplification of CDR3 regions were used to construct TCR beta libraries. Before sequencing, the PCR products went through gel purification. On the authors' methods: A total of around 59 TRBV and under 15 TRBJ segments were identified across samples and were used for gene usage analysis of CDR3 amino acid clonotypes. COPE and FqMerger were used to merge filtered high-quality paired reads into contigs. BLAST was used to align contigs to IMGT TRBV, TRBD and TRBJ reference genes, and CDR3 was defined according to IMGT. Any clonotype with a frequency above 0.1% was classified as a highly expanded clone. Repertoire diversity was measured by Shannon entropy, and V-J evenness by the Gini coefficient. A clonotype found in more than one individual was treated as public. TCRdb handled the public reads itself, with Q25 trimming in fastp and clone calling in MiXCR, and kept productive beta chains. Every distinct CDR3 protein forms one entry, paired with its most common genes and DNA. TCRdb assigned the V and J calls; the authors' analysis was not used. The sample table records some 300,000 distinct CDR3 sequences; roughly 21% of these occur just once. The ten largest clones capture roughly 50% of the sample.

This specimen's time point label, interpreted: persistent/refractory GD, antithyroid drugs over 5 years with positive TRAb. RNA was extracted from PBMCs in TRIzol for both TCR sequencing and RNA sequencing. The diagnosis of Graves' disease followed American Thyroid Association guidelines. The patients came from an endocrinology department in Xi'an, China. From each patient, approximately 10 milliliters of peripheral blood was collected into an EDTA anticoagulant tube. Ficoll Paque Plus density gradient separation was used to isolate PBMCs, and no further T cell sorting was done. An Agilent 2100 Bioanalyzer and agarose gel were used to assess RNA quality, and a NanoDrop 2000 was used to measure RNA concentration. What the study reported, not specific to this receptor: Only peripheral blood was studied, because thyroid tissue, the primary lesion, was inaccessible. Compared with newly diagnosed patients, persistent Graves' disease patients had lower TCR Shannon entropy and fewer highly expanded clones, which suggests clonal expansion. Only the TCR beta chain was sequenced and analyzed. The small sample size was acknowledged by the authors as a limitation that may reduce accuracy. More public clonotypes were shared among persistent patients (2,741) than among newly diagnosed patients (more than 900).

This sequence originates from a female donor with Graves disease. Sequenced here: peripheral blood mononuclear cells (PBMCs), sampled when the disease was refractory, from a patient treated with antithyroid drugs.

This receptor carries the CDR3 CARRGGVFDEQFF. The bases read TGTGCCCGCCGAGGGGGGGTATTTGATGAGCAGTTCTTC. In this chain, TRBV30 is recombined with TRBJ2-1; 7 matching bases give a weak D call of TRBD2. V is clipped by 8 bases and J by 8 bases, and the sequence between their germline boundaries is 19 bases long. Its CDR3 holds 13 amino acids, cysteine through phenylalanine. Just CDR3 DNA is preserved here, 39 bases in frame from base 1. CDR1 and CDR2 are read off the germline V gene (reference sequence) as GTSNPN and SVGIG.